This passage covers 11 T cell receptor beta chains from one sample sequenced in a study of cytomegalovirus exposure and HLA in healthy donors. The PCR had 60 Vbeta and 13 Jbeta primers. Clones were sequenced by immunoSEQ multiplex PCR, and TCRdb holds only the in-frame ones, with some missing. The data contain some 180,000 clones, around three quarters of them singletons. Sample: PBMCs. The receptor source for this set is a woman aged 25 to 39 in good health and CMV-seropositive.

This clone was found a few times. The rearrangement joins TRBV12-1 to TRBJ2-7; the D segment call TRBD1 is taken from the table without a DNA check. TRBV12-1 has pseudogene status. The CDR3 has 16 amino acids. CDR3 amino acids: CASSFVLQGDLYEQYF. The CDR3, as DNA: TGTGCCAGCAGCTTTGTCCTCCAGGGGGACCTCTACGAGCAGTACTTC.

The V gene is TRBV21-1, the J gene TRBJ1-4. TRBV21-1 is noted as a pseudogene. The CDR3 has 14 residues. The CDR3 protein is CARGGRDLDEKLFF. As DNA, the CDR3 is TGTGCCAGGGGTGGGAGGGACCTCGATGAAAAACTGTTTTTT.

This clone has ten or more counts. The chain is built from TRBV2 and TRBJ2-3, with 7 bases lining up with TRBD2. The V gene's germline CDR1 is SNHLY and CDR2 FYNNEI. V was clipped by 6 bases and J by 1 base; unmatched bases: 1. CDR3 length: 13 amino acids. CDR3 loop: CASRSGGTDTQYF. As DNA, the CDR3 is TGTGCCAGCAGGAGCGGGGGCACAGATACGCAGTATTTT. Complete variable domain (other parts from reference TRBV2 and TRBJ2-3): EPEVTQTPSHQVTQMGQEVILRCVPISNHLYFYWYRQILGQKVEFLVSFYNNEISEKSEIFDDQFSVERPDGSNFTLKIRSTKLEDSAMYFCASRSGGTDTQYFGPGTRLTVL.

The chain couples TRBV11-3 to TRBJ1-3, with D perhaps matching TRBD1 (5 bases). CDR3 size: 17 residues. Trimming took 1 base from V and 0 from J, leaving 13 bases between them. Germline V gene data show CDR1 as SGHNT and CDR2 as YENEEA. The CDR3 coding sequence is TGTGCCAGCAGCTTAGGTTACGGGGGTGACTCTGGAAACACCATATATTTT. This codes for CASSLGYGGDSGNTIYF.

V usage is TRBV7-9 and J usage is TRBJ1-2; D is unclear. The CDR3 is 16 residues long. The V end was cut by 5 bases, the J end by 2 bases, with 18 bases between. Looked up from germline, CDR1 is SEHNR and CDR2 is FQNEAQ (reference sequence). In DNA, the CDR3 is TGTGCCAGCAGCACGGGTCGCTCCTTCACAAACTATGGCTACACCTTC. Protein sequence: CASSTGRSFTNYGYTF.

V usage is TRBV5-8 and J usage is TRBJ2-3, with 13 nucleotides matching TRBD2. Trimming took 4 bases from V and 2 from J; bases not matched to a gene: 4. The CDR3 is 16 amino acids. Per germline, CDR1 SGHTS and CDR2 YDEGEE. The CDR3 coding sequence is TGTGCCAGCAGCCCTACTAGCGGGGGGGCCACAGATACGCAGTATTTT. Amino acid sequence: CASSPTSGGATDTQYF.

The chain has TRBV27 and TRBJ1-6; 8 nucleotides match TRBD1. The CDR3 sequence is 14 residues long. The germline V gene encodes CDR1 MNHEY and CDR2 SMNVEV (reference sequence). J gave up 7 bases and V 5 bases, and 4 bases lay outside the gene matches. CDR3 DNA sequence: TGTGCCAGCAGTGACAGGGGCGGGAATTCACCCCTCCACTTT. This gives the protein CASSDRGGNSPLHF.

This clone was seen once. The rearrangement links TRBV5-1 to TRBJ2-3; no definite D call. The CDR3 is made up of 12 amino acids. V lost 4 bases and J lost 3, with 6 bases in between. Germline assignment: CDR1 SGHRS and CDR2 YFSETQ. CDR3 amino acids: CASSPMTDTQYF. The CDR3 DNA reads TGCGCCAGCAGCCCTATGACAGATACGCAGTATTTT.

The V call is TRBV4-1, the J call TRBJ2-6; 8 bases are shared with TRBD1. The V gene end was trimmed by 1 base and the J gene end by 3 bases; junction bases not matched to a gene: 11. The germline V gene has CDR1 MGHRA and CDR2 YSYEKL. The CDR3 has 19 amino acids. The CDR3 region is CASSQGRARGRVGANVLTF. CDR3 sequence (DNA): TGCGCCAGCAGCCAAGGGCGGGCCAGGGGGCGCGTTGGGGCCAACGTCCTGACTTTC.

The V call is TRBV7-9, the J call TRBJ2-3, with 8 bases that match TRBD2. Germline lookup yields CDR1 SEHNR and CDR2 FQNEAQ (reference sequence). V gave up 5 bases and J gave up 4 bases; unmatched junction bases: 11. The length of the CDR3 is 16 residues. The CDR3 loop is CASSRTSLTWADTQYF. The CDR3 bases are TGTGCCAGCAGCCGGACTAGCTTAACATGGGCAGATACGCAGTATTTT.

The V and J genes are TRBV30 and TRBJ2-1, with D possibly being TRBD2 (6 bases). Trimming took 3 bases from V and 6 from J, leaving 12 bases between them. The CDR3 is made up of 13 amino acids. Germline V gene data show CDR1 as GTSNPN and CDR2 as SVGIG (reference sequence). DNA of the CDR3: TGTGCCTGGAGGAAACTAGCACCCAATGAGCAGTTCTTC. It is translated as CAWRKLAPNEQFF. Complete variable domain (other parts from reference TRBV30 and TRBJ2-1): SQTIHQWPATLVQPVGSPLSLECTVEGTSNPNLYWYRQAAGRGLQLLFYSVGIGQISSEVPQNLSASRPQDRQFILSSKKLLLSDSGFYLCAWRKLAPNEQFFGPGTRLTVL.